This T cell receptor beta chain came from a study of T cell repertoires in cytomegalovirus infection. Across the study: Public TCR beta signatures marked donors with CMV infection and the matching HLA. Notes on the study in general: HLA-C-restricted CMV-specific TCR beta clonotypes prevailed in the ex vivo response. Pooled public TCR beta family frequency picked out CMV carriers with the relevant HLA.

This clonotype came up many times. No antigen is known for it. CDR3 size: 16 residues. Germline CDR1 and CDR2: SGHVS and FQNEAQ. With V trimmed by 5 bases and J by 0 bases, 5 bases remained unmatched. TCRdb redid the calling of the reads with MiXCR, one entry per CDR3 protein. The table records about 150,000 distinct CDR3 sequences, 20% to 25% of them present only once. The specimen was PBMCs. This TCR came from a human donor in good health (CMV status not recorded). Some clones in this sample may be carry-over from other donors' samples. The genes are TRBV7-8 and TRBJ2-1; 9 bases map to TRBD1. CDR3 loop: CASSVGTGSSYNEQFF. The CDR3 region has the DNA TGTGCCAGCAGCGTCGGGACAGGGAGCTCCTACAATGAGCAGTTCTTC.